This TCR beta chain was recorded in a study of response to subunit inactivated influenza vaccine. Study results and caveats: Authors proposed each seasonal influenza vaccination draws in few new T cells.

Germline values: CDR1 DFQATT, CDR2 SNEGSKA (reference sequence). Germline trimming cut 3 bases from V and 5 bases from J; bases unmatched to any gene: 12. The CDR3 contains 15 residues. TCRdb independently ran MiXCR on the RT-PCR reads; one entry per CDR3 protein. The sample shows 450,000 to 550,000 distinct CDR3 sequences, approximately 24% of them seen only once. About this clonotype itself: Its antigen is unknown.

V gene TRBV20-1 combines with J gene TRBJ2-5, with TRBD2 matching 7 bases. This sample comprised CD4+ T cells sorted from PBMCs, obtained less than 6 days after vaccination. The TCR comes from a man between 45 and 60 years old who received an inactivated influenza vaccine. This chain's CDR3 is CSASGGRAGWETQYF. The CDR3 bases are TGCAGTGCTAGTGGAGGGAGGGCCGGTTGGGAGACCCAGTACTTC.